This T cell receptor (beta chain) was sequenced for a study of metastatic and nonmetastatic thyroid tumors. Through MiXCR, TCRdb re-clonotyped the PCR reads. The data hold around 2,500 clones, with approximately 25% observed a single time. CDR3 length: 10 residues. Germline V CDR1 and CDR2: MNHNS, SASEGT. The germline V and J ends were trimmed by 6 bases and 8 bases, with 4 bases remaining between them. There are a few counts of this clone. Patients had received no treatment of any kind before thyroid surgery. The material sequenced was adjacent normal tissue. The sequence was collected from a male donor with papillary thyroid cancer or a benign thyroid nodule (not recorded which). Some clones in this sample may be carry-over from other donors' samples. V and J are TRBV6-1 and TRBJ2-2; no definite D call. CDR3 loop: CASRIGELFF. The CDR3 region has the DNA TGTGCCAGCAGAATAGGGGAGCTGTTTTTT.